The 14 T cell receptor beta chains in this list originate from one sample, sequenced in a study of shared clonotypes between healthy human individuals. This table comes from immunoSEQ multiplex PCR, and its TCRdb copy is limited to in-frame clones, with some not included. The sample carries around 940,000 clones, 76% recorded once. Input material: memory CD4+ T cells sorted from blood. The subset is: CD45RA-negative fraction. The receptors were gathered from a man younger than 35 in good health.

This clone was recorded at least ten times. The rearrangement links TRBV7-9 to TRBJ1-1; no firm D call. Per germline, CDR1 SEHNR and CDR2 FQNEAQ (reference sequence). V was clipped by 5 bases and J by 4 bases, with 11 bases between them. The CDR3 is 13 amino acids. The chain's CDR3 is CASSDGFSTEAFF. In DNA form, the CDR3 reads TGTGCCAGCAGCGACGGGTTCAGCACTGAAGCTTTCTTT.

The CDR3 loop reads CASSLSGGSYEQYF. The CDR3, as DNA: TGTGCCAGCAGCTTAAGCGGGGGCTCCTACGAGCAGTACTTC. The chain has TRBV7-8 and TRBJ2-7, with 8 bases identical to TRBD2. Trimming cost V 2 bases and J 0 bases; bases outside gene matches: 0. CDR3 length equals 14 residues. Germline V gene sequence: CDR1 SGHVS, CDR2 FQNEAQ.

This clone was seen more than once but under ten times. This sequence joins TRBV11-2 and TRBJ2-3; D is tentatively TRBD1 or TRBD2 (6 bases each). Germline CDR1 is SGHAT and CDR2 is FQNNGV. CDR3 size: 16 residues. V lost 5 bases to trimming and J lost 3 bases, with 18 bases between them. CDR3 nucleotide sequence: TGTGCCAGCAGCACTACCGGGGGCAGGGGAACAGATACGCAGTATTTT. Amino acid sequence: CASSTTGGRGTDTQYF. Full variable domain (rest looked up from reference TRBV11-2 and TRBJ2-3): EAGVAQSPRYKIIEKRQSVAFWCNPISGHATLYWYQQILGQGPKLLIQFQNNGVVDDSQLPKDRFSAERLKGVDSTLKIQPAKLEDSAVYLCASSTTGGRGTDTQYFGPGTRLTVL.

The chain is built from TRBV30 and TRBJ2-7, with 11 bases identical to TRBD1. V shed 6 bases, J shed 3 bases, and the junction held 10 bases outside the gene matches. This CDR3 is built from 15 residues. Germline V gene lookup returns CDR1 GTSNPN and CDR2 SVGIG (reference sequence). The CDR3 loop is CACILSGTGGYEQYF. The CDR3 nucleotides read TGTGCCTGCATCTTAAGCGGGACAGGGGGCTACGAGCAGTACTTC.

Here the CDR3 DNA reads TGTGCCAGCAGCTCGCCTACCGGGACTAGCGTTTACAATGAGCAGTTCTTC. It codes for CASSSPTGTSVYNEQFF. This sequence joins TRBV11-2 and TRBJ2-1, with 10 bases matching TRBD2. Unmatched junction bases numbered 10, after V lost 4 bases and J lost 4 bases. Germline CDR1 and CDR2: SGHAT and FQNNGV. This CDR3 comprises 17 residues.

The V call is TRBV28, the J call TRBJ1-2; 7 bases match TRBD1. Germline V gene lookup returns CDR1 MDHEN and CDR2 SYDVKM. The CDR3 loop spans 17 amino acids. V lost 3 bases, J lost 3 bases, and 13 bases stayed unmatched. CDR3 loop: CASSLRGRSGGYYGYTF. DNA for the CDR3: TGTGCCAGCAGTTTGAGGGGGCGCAGTGGCGGGTACTATGGCTACACCTTC.

The chain uses TRBV18 and TRBJ2-2; 12 positions match TRBD2. The germline CDR1 and CDR2 sequences are KGHSH and LQKENI. The CDR3 runs 16 residues. The V and J ends lost 9 bases and 5 bases, in that order; junction bases with no gene match: 10. The CDR3 coding sequence is TGTGCCAGTTCCAGGACTAGCGGGGAGGAAACCGGGGAGCTGTTTTTT. Its translation is CASSRTSGEETGELFF.

The chain carries TRBV29-1 and TRBJ2-2; 10 bases fit TRBD1. The CDR3 contains 15 residues. Per germline, CDR1 SQVTM and CDR2 ANQGSEA. With V trimmed by 4 bases and J by 3 bases, 5 bases remained unmatched. CDR3 nucleotides: TGCAGCGTTGTACCCGGGACAGGGGACACCGGGGAGCTGTTTTTT. Its protein is CSVVPGTGDTGELFF.

The chain has TRBV5-1 and TRBJ1-2, with D perhaps matching TRBD1 (6 bases). Between the trimmed V and J ends, which lost 5 bases and 4 bases, there was a span of 15 bases. The germline V gene has CDR1 SGHRS and CDR2 YFSETQ. The CDR3 length is 14 residues. In nucleotides, the CDR3 is TGCGCCAGCAGAAACAGGGCAACAGGCTATGGCTACACCTTC. Protein: CASRNRATGYGYTF.

This chain connects TRBV9 to TRBJ2-4; D possibly corresponds to TRBD1 (6 bases). Germline values: CDR1 SGDLS, CDR2 YYNGEE. Deletions cut 4 bases from V and 6 bases from J, with 20 bases between. This CDR3 contains 16 residues. In nucleotides, the CDR3 is TGTGCCAGCAGCCTAACCACCGGACAGCAAGGAAACATTCAGTACTTC. Translated, it gives CASSLTTGQQGNIQYF.

The rearrangement links TRBV18 to TRBJ1-1; 8 nucleotides match TRBD1. Unmatched junction bases numbered 8, after V lost 4 bases and J lost 1 base. CDR1 is KGHSH and CDR2 is LQKENI in the germline V gene. The CDR3 has 16 amino acids. This CDR3 is CASSLNLQGANTEAFF. The CDR3 nucleotides are TGTGCCAGCTCACTGAACCTCCAGGGGGCGAACACTGAAGCTTTCTTT.

V usage is TRBV5-1 and J usage is TRBJ1-2, with a weak D call TRBD1 (5 bases). The CDR3 is 17 amino acids. Germline assignment: CDR1 SGHRS and CDR2 YFSETQ. The V gene lost 4 bases and the J gene lost 4 bases, with 23 bases spanning the gap. CDR3 DNA: TGCGCCAGCAGCCCGAGCCCGGGACGCACGACCGGCTATGGCTACACCTTC. Protein sequence: CASSPSPGRTTGYGYTF.

This clone occurred a few times. The J gene is TRBJ2-1, the V gene TRBV5-1, with 7 bases fitting TRBD1. The V gene end was trimmed by 3 bases and the J gene end by 7 bases; junction bases not matched to a gene: 4. Germline V gene data show CDR1 as SGHRS and CDR2 as YFSETQ. The CDR3 length is 13 residues. CDR3 amino acids: CASSSDRANEQFF. The CDR3 DNA follows: TGCGCCAGCAGCTCAGACAGGGCGAATGAGCAGTTCTTC.

The CDR3 DNA sequence: TGCGCCAGCAGCTTGATGTTGAGCACCGGGGAGCTGTTTTTT. This encodes CASSLMLSTGELFF. This rearrangement joins TRBV5-1 to TRBJ2-2; D call uncertain. The CDR3 contains 14 residues. Trimming left V 1 base short and J 4 bases short, with 8 bases between. The germline gives CDR1 SGHRS, CDR2 YFSETQ.